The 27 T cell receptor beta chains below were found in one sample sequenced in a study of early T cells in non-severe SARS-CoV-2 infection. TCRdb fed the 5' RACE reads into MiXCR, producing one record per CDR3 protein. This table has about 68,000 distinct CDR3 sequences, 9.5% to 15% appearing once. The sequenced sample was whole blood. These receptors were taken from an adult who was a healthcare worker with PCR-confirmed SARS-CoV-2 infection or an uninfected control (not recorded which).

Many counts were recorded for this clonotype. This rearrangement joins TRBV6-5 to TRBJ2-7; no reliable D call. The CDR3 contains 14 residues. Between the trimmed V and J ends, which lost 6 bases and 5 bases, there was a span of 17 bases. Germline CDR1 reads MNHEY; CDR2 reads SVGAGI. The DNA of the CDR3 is TGTGCCAGCAGGCCTCCCGGGCCCCAAAACGAGCAGTACTTC. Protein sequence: CASRPPGPQNEQYF.

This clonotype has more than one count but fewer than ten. The DNA of the CDR3 is TGTGCCAGCAGCTTAGGTTGGGGTTTCACTGAAGCTTTCTTT. Translated: CASSLGWGFTEAFF. This chain connects TRBV7-2 to TRBJ1-1; D is ambiguous. CDR3 length: 14 residues. V lost 1 base and J lost 4, with 10 bases in between. Germline V gene lookup returns CDR1 SGHTA and CDR2 FQGNSA. Together with reference TRBV7-2 and TRBJ1-1, the CDR3 gives the full variable domain: GAGVSQSPSNKVTEKGKDVELRCDPISGHTALYWYRQSLGQGLEFLIYFQGNSAPDKSGLPSDRFSAERTGGSVSTLTIQRTQQEDSAVYLCASSLGWGFTEAFFGQGTRLTVV.

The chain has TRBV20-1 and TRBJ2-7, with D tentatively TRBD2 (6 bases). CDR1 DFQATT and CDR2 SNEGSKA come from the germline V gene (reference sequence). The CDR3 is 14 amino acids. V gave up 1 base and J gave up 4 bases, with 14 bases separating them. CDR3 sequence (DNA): TGCAGTGCTAGAGCCCGCGGGGTTCCGTACGAGCAGTACTTC. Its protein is CSARARGVPYEQYF.

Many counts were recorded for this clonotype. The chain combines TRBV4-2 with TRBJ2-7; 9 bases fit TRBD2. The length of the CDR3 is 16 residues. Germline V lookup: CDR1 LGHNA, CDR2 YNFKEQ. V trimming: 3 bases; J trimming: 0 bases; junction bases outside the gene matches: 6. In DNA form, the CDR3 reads TGTGCCAGCAGCCAGAACAGCGGGGGGAGCTCCTACGAGCAGTACTTC. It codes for CASSQNSGGSSYEQYF.

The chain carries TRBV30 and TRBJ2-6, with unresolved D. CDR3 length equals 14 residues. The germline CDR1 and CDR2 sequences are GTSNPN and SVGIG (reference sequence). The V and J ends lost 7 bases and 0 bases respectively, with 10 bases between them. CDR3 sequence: CASNRVSGANVLTF. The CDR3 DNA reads TGTGCCTCCAACCGGGTCTCTGGGGCCAACGTCCTGACTTTC.

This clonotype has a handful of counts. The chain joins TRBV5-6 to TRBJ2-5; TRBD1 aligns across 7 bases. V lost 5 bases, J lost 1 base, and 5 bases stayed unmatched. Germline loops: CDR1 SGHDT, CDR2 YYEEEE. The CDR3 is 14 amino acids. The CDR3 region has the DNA TGTGCCAGCAGTCTCAACAGGGGCCAAGAGACCCAGTACTTC. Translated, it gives CASSLNRGQETQYF.

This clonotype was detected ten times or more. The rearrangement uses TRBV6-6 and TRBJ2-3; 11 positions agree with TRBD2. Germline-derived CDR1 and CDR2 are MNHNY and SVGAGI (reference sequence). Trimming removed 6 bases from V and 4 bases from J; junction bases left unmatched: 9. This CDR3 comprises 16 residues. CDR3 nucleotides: TGTGCCAGCAGCCGAATAGCGGGGGGGCGGGCAGATACGCAGTATTTT. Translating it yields CASSRIAGGRADTQYF.

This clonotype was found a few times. The CDR3 sequence is CASGLGQVGGYTF. The CDR3 DNA reads TGTGCTAGTGGCCTGGGACAGGTCGGCGGCTACACCTTC. The V and J genes are TRBV12-5 and TRBJ1-2; TRBD1 agrees at 8 bases. The CDR3 contains 13 residues. Germline V lookup: CDR1 LGHNT, CDR2 FRNRAP. The V gene end was trimmed by 6 bases and the J gene end by 8 bases; junction bases not matched to a gene: 8.

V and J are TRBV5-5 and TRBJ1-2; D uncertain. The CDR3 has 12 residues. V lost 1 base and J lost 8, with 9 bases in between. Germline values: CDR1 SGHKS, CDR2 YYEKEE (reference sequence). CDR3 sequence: CASSLSVDGYTF. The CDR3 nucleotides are TGTGCCAGCAGCTTGTCAGTGGACGGCTACACCTTC.

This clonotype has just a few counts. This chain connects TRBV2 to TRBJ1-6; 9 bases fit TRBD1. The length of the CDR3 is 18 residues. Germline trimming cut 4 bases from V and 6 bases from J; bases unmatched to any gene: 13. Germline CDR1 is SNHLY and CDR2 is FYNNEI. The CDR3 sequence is CASSGETGTGSLNSPLHF. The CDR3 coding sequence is TGTGCCAGCAGTGGGGAGACCGGGACAGGGTCACTTAATTCACCCCTCCACTTT.

In nucleotides, the CDR3 is TGTGCCAGCAGTTACAACGGGGGGCCGTACAATGAGCAGTTCTTC. This encodes CASSYNGGPYNEQFF. This chain uses TRBV6-2 or TRBV6-3 with TRBJ2-1; perhaps TRBD2 as D (7 bases). Deletions cut 2 bases from V and 4 bases from J, with 12 bases between. The CDR3 length is 15 residues. CDR1 is MNHEY, CDR2 SVGEGT, per germline.

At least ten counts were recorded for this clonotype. The DNA of the CDR3 is TGTGCCAGCAGCCCCGGGTTGGCTGCCTCACTTGGAAACACCATATATTTT. Amino acids: CASSPGLAASLGNTIYF. The chain has TRBV12-3 or TRBV12-4 and TRBJ1-3; D gene uncertain. Trimming removed 6 bases from V and 3 bases from J, with 21 bases in between. The CDR3 consists of 17 residues.

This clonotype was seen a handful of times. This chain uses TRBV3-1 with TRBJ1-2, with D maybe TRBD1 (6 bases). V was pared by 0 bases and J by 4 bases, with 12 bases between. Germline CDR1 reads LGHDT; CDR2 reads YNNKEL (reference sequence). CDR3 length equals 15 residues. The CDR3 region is CASSQDRGLGYGYTF. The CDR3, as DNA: TGTGCCAGCAGCCAAGATCGGGGGCTCGGCTATGGCTACACCTTC.

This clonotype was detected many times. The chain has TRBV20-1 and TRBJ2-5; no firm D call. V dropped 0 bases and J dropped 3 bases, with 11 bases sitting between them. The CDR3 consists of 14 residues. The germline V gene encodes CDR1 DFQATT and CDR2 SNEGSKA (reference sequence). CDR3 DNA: TGCAGTGCTAGAGATAATCGGGCCAAAGAGACCCAGTACTTC. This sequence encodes CSARDNRAKETQYF.

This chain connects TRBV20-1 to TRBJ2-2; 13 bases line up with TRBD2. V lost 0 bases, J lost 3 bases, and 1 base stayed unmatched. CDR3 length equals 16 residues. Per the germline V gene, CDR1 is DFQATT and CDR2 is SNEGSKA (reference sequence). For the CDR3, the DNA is TGCAGTGCTAGAGACGGACTAGCGGGGGACACCGGGGAGCTGTTTTTT. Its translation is CSARDGLAGDTGELFF.

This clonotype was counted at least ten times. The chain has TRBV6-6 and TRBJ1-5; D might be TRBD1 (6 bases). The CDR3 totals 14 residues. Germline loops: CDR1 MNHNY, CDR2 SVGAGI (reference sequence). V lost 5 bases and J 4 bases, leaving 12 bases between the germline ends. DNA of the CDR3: TGTGCCAGCAGTCAGGGGTTAGTGAATCAGCCCCAGCATTTT. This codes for CASSQGLVNQPQHF.

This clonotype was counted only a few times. The chain's CDR3 is CAIQNLNTGELFF. The CDR3 DNA follows: TGTGCCATACAGAACCTCAACACCGGGGAGCTGTTTTTT. The chain is built from TRBV12-3 or TRBV12-4 and TRBJ2-2, with D unclear. The CDR3 loop spans 13 amino acids. V was trimmed by 10 bases and J by 2 bases, leaving 11 bases between them.

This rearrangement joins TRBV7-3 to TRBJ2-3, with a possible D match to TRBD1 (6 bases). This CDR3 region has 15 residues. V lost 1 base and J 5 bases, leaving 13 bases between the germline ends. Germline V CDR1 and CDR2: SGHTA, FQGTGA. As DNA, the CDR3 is TGTGCCAGCAGCTTAATGGGGGCCCCTCAAGATACGCAGTATTTT. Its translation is CASSLMGAPQDTQYF.

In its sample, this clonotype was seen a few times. CDR3 nucleotides: TGTGCCAGCAGCTCCAATGCCAGGACAGGGAGATCGAATGAGCAGTTCTTC. Translating gives CASSSNARTGRSNEQFF. This chain joins TRBV7-8 and TRBJ2-1, with 8 bases lining up with TRBD1. The length of the CDR3 is 17 residues. V shed 4 bases and J 7 bases; nucleotides not matched to a gene: 15. CDR1 and CDR2 from the germline V gene are SGHVS and FQNEAQ.

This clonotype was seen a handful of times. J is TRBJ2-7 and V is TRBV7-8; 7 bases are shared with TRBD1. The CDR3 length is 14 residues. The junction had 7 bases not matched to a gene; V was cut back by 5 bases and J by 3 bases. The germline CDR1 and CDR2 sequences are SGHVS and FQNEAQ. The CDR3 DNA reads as TGTGCCAGCAGCCCCCGGGACAGCCACTACGAGCAGTACTTC. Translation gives CASSPRDSHYEQYF.

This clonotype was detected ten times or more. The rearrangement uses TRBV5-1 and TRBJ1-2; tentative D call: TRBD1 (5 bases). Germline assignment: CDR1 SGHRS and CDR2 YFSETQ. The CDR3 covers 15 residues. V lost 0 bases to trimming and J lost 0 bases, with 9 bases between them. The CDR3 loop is CASSLVPGTNYGYTF. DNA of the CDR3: TGCGCCAGCAGCTTGGTTCCAGGGACTAACTATGGCTACACCTTC. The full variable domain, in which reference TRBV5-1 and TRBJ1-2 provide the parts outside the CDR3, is KAGVTQTPRYLIKTRGQQVTLSCSPISGHRSVSWYQQTPGQGLQFLFEYFSETQRNKGNFPGRFSGRQFSNSRSEMNVSTLELGDSALYLCASSLVPGTNYGYTFGSGTRLTVV.

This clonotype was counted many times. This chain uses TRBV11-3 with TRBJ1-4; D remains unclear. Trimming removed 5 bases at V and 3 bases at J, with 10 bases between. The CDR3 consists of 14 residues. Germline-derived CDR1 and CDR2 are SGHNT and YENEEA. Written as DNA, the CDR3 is TGTGCCAGCAGCCTAGGAGATCCTAATGAAAAACTGTTTTTT. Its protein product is CASSLGDPNEKLFF.

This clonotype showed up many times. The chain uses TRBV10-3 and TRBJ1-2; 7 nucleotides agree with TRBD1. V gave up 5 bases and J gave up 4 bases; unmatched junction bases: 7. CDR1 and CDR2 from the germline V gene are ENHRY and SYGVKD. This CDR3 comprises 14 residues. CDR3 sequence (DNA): TGTGCCATCAGTCCACAGGGGTCGGGCTATGGCTACACCTTC. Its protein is CAISPQGSGYGYTF.

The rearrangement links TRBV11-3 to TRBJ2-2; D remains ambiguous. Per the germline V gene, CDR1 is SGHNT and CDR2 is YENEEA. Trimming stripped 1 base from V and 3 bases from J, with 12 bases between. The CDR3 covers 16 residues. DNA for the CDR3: TGTGCCAGCAGCTTAGGGGGTCAGATTCACACCGGGGAGCTGTTTTTT. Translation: CASSLGGQIHTGELFF.

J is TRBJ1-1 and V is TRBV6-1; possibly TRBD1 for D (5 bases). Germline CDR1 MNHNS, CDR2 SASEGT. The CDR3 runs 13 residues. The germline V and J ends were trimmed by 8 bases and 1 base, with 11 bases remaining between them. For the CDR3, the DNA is TGTGCCAGCCTCCTACAGGAGAACACTGAAGCTTTCTTT. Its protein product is CASLLQENTEAFF.

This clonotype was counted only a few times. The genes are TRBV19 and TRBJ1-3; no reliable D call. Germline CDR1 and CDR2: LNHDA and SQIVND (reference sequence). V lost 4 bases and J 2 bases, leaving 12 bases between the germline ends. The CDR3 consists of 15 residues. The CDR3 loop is CASSTHRAAGNTIYF. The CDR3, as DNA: TGTGCCAGTAGTACCCACCGGGCGGCTGGAAACACCATATATTTT.

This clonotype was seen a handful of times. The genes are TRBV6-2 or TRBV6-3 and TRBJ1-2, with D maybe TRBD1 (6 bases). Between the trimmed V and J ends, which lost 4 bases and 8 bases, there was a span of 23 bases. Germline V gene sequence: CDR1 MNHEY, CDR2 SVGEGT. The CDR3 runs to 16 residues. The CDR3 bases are TGTGCCAGCAGTTCGGCAGGGGAGCCTACTGTAGGCGGCTACACCTTC. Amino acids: CASSSAGEPTVGGYTF.